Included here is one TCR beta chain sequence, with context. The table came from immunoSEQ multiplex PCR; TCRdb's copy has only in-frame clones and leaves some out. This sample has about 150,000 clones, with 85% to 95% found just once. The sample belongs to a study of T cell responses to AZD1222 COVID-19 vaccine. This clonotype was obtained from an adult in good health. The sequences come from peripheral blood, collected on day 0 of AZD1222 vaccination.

CDR3 DNA sequence: TGCGCCAGCAGCGCCCGGACAGGGGGGAGGAATGAGCAGTTCTTC. Protein: CASSARTGGRNEQFF. This sequence joins TRBV5-1 and TRBJ2-1, with 10 bases matching TRBD1. V shed 4 bases and J 7 bases; nucleotides not matched to a gene: 8. The CDR3 length is 15 residues. Germline V gives CDR1 SGHRS, CDR2 YFSETQ. Full variable domain (missing parts from reference TRBV5-1 and TRBJ2-1): KAGVTQTPRYLIKTRGQQVTLSCSPISGHRSVSWYQQTPGQGLQFLFEYFSETQRNKGNFPGRFSGRQFSNSRSEMNVSTLELGDSALYLCASSARTGGRNEQFFGPGTRLTVL.